This is a list of T cell receptor beta chains from one sample in a study of cytomegalovirus exposure and HLA in healthy donors. TCRdb's table, derived via immunoSEQ multiplex PCR, lists solely in-frame clones and lacks some. The profile shows 70,000 or so clones, approximately 90% of them singletons. The sample taken for sequencing was PBMCs. The receptors stem from a young man in good health and CMV-seronegative. CDR3s leave out the opening cysteine and the closing phenylalanine or tryptophan. Only part of the rows carry a size: once, few, many, or a class if the clone is expanded.

clone_size	v_call	j_call	cdr3_aa
NA	TRBV10-3	TRBJ2-3	AISDGGRLIGDTQY
NA	TRBV4-3	TRBJ2-7	ASSQGLAGGQY
few	TRBV11-2	TRBJ1-2	ASSAAMWDYGYT
NA	TRBV7-2	TRBJ2-5	ASSWGLAETQY
NA	TRBV11-1	TRBJ2-5	ASSTRDREIQETQY
NA	TRBV5-1	TRBJ1-1	ASRVAGGNTEAF
NA	TRBV28	TRBJ2-3	ASSLSRDYDTDTQY
NA	TRBV11-1	TRBJ2-2	ASSLRPGGGNTGELF
once	TRBV5-4	TRBJ2-3	ASSLSPSGRTDTQY
NA	TRBV7-2	TRBJ1-1	ASSLTQLGNTEAF
NA	TRBV28	TRBJ2-7	ASSLQGGSYEQY